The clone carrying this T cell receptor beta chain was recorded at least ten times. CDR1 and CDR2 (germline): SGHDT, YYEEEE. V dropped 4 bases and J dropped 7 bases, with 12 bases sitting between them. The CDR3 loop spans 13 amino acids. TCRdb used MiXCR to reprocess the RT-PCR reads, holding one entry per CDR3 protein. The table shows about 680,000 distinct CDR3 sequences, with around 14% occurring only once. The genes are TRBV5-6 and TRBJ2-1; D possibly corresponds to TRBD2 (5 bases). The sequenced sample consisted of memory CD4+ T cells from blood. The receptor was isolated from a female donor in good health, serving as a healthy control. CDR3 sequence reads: CASSLGPGNEQFF. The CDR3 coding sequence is TGTGCCAGCAGCCTAGGGCCGGGGAATGAGCAGTTCTTC.